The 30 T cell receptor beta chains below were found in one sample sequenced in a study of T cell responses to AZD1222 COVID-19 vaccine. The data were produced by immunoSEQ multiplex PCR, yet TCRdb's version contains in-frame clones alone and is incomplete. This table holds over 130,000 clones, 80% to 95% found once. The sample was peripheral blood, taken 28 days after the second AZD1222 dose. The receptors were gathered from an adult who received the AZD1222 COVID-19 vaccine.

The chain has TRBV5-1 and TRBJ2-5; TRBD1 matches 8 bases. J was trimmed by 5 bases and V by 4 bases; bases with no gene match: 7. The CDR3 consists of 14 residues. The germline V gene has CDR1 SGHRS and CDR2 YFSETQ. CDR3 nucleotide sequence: TGCGCCAGCAGCCCCCGGACAGGGACGGAGACCCAGTACTTC. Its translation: CASSPRTGTETQYF.

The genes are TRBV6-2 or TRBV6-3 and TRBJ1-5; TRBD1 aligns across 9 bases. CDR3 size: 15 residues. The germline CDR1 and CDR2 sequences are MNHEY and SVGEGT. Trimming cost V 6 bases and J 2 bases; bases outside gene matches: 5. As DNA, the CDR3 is TGTGCCAGCAGCGGCACAGGGGGCCGCAATCAGCCCCAGCATTTT. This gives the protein CASSGTGGRNQPQHF.

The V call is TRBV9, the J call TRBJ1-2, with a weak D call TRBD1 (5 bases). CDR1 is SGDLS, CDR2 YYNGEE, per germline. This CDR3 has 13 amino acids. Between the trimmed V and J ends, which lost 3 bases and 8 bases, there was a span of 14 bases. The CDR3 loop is CASSAGASRGYTF. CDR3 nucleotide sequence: TGTGCCAGCAGCGCCGGGGCCTCACGGGGCTACACCTTC.

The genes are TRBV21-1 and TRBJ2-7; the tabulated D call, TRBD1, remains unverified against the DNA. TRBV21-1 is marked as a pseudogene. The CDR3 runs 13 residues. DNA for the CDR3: TGTGCCAGATGGGACAGTTGGTCCTACGAGCAGTACTTC. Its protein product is CARWDSWSYEQYF.

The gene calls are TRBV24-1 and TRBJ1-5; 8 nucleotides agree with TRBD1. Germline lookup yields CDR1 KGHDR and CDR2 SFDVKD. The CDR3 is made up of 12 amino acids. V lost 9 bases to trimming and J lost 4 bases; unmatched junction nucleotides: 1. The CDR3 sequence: CATGQGNQPQHF. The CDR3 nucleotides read TGTGCCACCGGACAGGGAAATCAGCCCCAGCATTTT.

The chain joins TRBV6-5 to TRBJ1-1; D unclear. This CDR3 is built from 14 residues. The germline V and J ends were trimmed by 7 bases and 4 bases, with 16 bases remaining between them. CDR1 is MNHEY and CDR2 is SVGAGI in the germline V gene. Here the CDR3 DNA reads TGTGCCAGCACCGAAGGAACGGCCGCCACTGAAGCTTTCTTT. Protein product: CASTEGTAATEAFF.

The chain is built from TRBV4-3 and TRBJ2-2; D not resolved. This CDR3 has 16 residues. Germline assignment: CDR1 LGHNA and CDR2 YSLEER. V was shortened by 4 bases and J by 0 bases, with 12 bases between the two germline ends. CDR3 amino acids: CASSPGLTSNTGELFF. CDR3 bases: TGCGCCAGCAGCCCCGGCTTGACTTCGAACACCGGGGAGCTGTTTTTT.

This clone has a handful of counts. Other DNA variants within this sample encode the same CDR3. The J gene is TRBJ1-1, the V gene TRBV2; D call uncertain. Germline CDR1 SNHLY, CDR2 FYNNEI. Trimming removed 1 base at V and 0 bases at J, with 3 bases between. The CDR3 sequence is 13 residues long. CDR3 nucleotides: TGTGCCAGCAGTGAAGACTTGAACACTGAAGCTTTCTTT. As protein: CASSEDLNTEAFF. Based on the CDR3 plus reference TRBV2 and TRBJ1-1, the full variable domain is EPEVTQTPSHQVTQMGQEVILRCVPISNHLYFYWYRQILGQKVEFLVSFYNNEISEKSEIFDDQFSVERPDGSNFTLKIRSTKLEDSAMYFCASSEDLNTEAFFGQGTRLTVV.

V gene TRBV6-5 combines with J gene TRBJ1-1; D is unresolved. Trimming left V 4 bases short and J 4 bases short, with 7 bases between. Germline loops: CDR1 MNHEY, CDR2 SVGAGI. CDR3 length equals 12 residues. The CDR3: CASSSDRTEAFF. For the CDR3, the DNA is TGTGCCAGCAGTTCCGACCGCACTGAAGCTTTCTTT.

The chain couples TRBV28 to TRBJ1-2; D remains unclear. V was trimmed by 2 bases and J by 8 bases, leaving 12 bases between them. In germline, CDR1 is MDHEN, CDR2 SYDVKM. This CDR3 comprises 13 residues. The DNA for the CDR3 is TGTGCCAGCAGTTTAGGGCCATACGGAGGCTACACCTTC. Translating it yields CASSLGPYGGYTF.

CDR3 bases: TGTGCCAGCAGCTTAACCTGGCCGGGGGCGGGATACTTACACTATGGCTACACCTTC. This translates into CASSLTWPGAGYLHYGYTF. The rearrangement uses TRBV7-9 and TRBJ1-2; TRBD1 is a possible D gene (6 bases). The CDR3 sequence is 19 residues long. V gave up 2 bases and J gave up 3 bases, with 25 bases separating them. The germline CDR1 and CDR2 sequences are SEHNR and FQNEAQ (reference sequence).

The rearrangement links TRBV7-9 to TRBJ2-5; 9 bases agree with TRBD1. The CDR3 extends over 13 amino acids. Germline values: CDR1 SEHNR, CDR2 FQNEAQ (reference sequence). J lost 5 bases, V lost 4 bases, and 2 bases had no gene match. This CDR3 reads CASSSDRGETQYF. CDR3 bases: TGTGCCAGCAGCTCCGACAGGGGGGAGACCCAGTACTTC. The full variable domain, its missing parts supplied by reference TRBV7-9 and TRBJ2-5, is DTGVSQNPRHKITKRGQNVTFRCDPISEHNRLYWYRQTLGQGPEFLTYFQNEAQLEKSRLLSDRFSAERPKGSFSTLEIQRTEQGDSAMYLCASSSDRGETQYFGPGTRLLVL.

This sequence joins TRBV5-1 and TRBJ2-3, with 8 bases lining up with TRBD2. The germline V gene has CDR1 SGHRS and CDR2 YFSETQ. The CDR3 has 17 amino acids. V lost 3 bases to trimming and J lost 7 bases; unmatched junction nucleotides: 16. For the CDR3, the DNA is TGCGCCAGCAGCTCTACCATATTAGCGGGACCCACCCATACGCAGTATTTT. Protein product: CASSSTILAGPTHTQYF.

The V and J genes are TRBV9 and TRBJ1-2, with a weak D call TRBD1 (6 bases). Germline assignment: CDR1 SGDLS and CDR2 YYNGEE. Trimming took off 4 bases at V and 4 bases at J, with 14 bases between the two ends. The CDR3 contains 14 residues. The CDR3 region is CASSSQTGFYGYTF. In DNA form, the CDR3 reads TGTGCCAGCAGCTCCCAGACAGGTTTCTATGGCTACACCTTC.

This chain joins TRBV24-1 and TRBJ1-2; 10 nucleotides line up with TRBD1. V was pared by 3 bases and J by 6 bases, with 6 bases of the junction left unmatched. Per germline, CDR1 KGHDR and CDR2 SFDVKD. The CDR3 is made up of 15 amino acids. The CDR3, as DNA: TGTGCCACCAGTGATCCTGGACAGGGGGTGAATGGCTACACCTTC. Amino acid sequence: CATSDPGQGVNGYTF.

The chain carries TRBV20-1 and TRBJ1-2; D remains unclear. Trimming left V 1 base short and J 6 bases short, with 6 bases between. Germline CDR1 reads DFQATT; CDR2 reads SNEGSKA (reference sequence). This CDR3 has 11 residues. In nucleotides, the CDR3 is TGCAGTGCTAGAGGGAGTCATGGCTACACCTTC. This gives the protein CSARGSHGYTF.

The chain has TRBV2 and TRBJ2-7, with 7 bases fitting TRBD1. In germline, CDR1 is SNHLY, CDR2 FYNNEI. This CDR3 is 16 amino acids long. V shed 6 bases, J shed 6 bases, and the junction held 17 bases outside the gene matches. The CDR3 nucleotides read TGTGCCAGCAGGGTAGGGATACAGGGGCGCTCTGCCGAGCAGTACTTC. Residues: CASRVGIQGRSAEQYF.

The CDR3 sequence: CSVYRRGRTEAFF. The CDR3 DNA sequence: TGCAGCGTTTACAGGAGGGGTCGAACTGAAGCTTTCTTT. V is TRBV29-1 and J is TRBJ1-1; possibly TRBD1 for D (5 bases). There are 13 residues in the CDR3. CDR1 is SQVTM and CDR2 is ANQGSEA in the germline V gene. V dropped 5 bases and J dropped 5 bases, with 15 bases sitting between them.

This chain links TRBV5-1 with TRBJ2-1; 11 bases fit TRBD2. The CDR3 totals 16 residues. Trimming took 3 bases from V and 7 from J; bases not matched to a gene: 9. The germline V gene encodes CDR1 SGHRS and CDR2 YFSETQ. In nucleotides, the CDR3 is TGCGCCAGCAGCTGGACCGGGACTAGCGGATGGAATGAGCAGTTCTTC. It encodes CASSWTGTSGWNEQFF.

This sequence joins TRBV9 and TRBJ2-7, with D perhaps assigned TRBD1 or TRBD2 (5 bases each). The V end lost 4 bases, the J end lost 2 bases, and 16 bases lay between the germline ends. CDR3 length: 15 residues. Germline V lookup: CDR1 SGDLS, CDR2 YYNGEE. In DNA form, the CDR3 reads TGTGCCAGCAGCCCCCGGGACGAGAGAACCTACGAGCAGTACTTC. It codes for CASSPRDERTYEQYF.

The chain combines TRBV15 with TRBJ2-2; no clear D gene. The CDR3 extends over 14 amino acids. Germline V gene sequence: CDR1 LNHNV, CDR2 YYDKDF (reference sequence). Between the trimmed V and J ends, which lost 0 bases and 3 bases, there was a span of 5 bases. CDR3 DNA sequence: TGTGCCACCAGCAGAGACTTCGACACCGGGGAGCTGTTTTTT. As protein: CATSRDFDTGELFF.

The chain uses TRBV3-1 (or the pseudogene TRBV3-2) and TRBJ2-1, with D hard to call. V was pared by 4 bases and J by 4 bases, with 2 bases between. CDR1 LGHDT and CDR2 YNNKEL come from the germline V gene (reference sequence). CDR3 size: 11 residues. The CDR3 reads CASSLYNEQFF. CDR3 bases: TGTGCCAGCAGCCTATACAATGAGCAGTTCTTC.

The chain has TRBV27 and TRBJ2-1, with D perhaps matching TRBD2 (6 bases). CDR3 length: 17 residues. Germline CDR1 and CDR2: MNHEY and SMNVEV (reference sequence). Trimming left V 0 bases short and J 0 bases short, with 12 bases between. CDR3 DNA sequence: TGTGCCAGCAGTTTATCAAAGGGACTCCGCTCCTACAATGAGCAGTTCTTC. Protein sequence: CASSLSKGLRSYNEQFF.

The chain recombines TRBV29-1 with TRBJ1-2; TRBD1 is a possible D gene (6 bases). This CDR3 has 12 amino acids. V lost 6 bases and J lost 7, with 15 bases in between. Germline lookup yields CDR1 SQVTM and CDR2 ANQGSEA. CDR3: CSVGDGGGGYTF. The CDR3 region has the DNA TGCAGCGTAGGGGACGGGGGCGGTGGCTACACCTTC. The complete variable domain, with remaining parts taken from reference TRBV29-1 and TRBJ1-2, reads SAVISQKPSRDICQRGTSLTIQCQVDSQVTMMFWYRQQPGQSLTLIATANQGSEATYESGFVIDKFPISRPNLTFSTLTVSNMSPEDSSIYLCSVGDGGGGYTFGSGTRLTVV.

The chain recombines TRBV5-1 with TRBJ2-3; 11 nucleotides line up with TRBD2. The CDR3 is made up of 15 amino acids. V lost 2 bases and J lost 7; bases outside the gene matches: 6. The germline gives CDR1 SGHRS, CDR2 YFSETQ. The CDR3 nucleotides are TGCGCCAGCAGCTTAACTAGCGGGAGAACGAATACGCAGTATTTT. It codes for CASSLTSGRTNTQYF.

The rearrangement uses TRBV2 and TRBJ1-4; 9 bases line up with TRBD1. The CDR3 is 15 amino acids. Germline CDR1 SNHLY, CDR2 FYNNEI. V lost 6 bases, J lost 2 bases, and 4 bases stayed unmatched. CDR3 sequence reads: CASSEQGATNEKLFF. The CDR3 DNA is TGTGCCAGCAGCGAACAGGGGGCGACTAATGAAAAACTGTTTTTT.

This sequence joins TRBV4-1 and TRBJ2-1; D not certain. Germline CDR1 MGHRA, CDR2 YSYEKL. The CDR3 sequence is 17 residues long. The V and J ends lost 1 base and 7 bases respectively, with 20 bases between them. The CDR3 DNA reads TGCGCCAGCAGCCAAGCTCCTTCGGGTTCCCCCTTAAATGAGCAGTTCTTC. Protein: CASSQAPSGSPLNEQFF.

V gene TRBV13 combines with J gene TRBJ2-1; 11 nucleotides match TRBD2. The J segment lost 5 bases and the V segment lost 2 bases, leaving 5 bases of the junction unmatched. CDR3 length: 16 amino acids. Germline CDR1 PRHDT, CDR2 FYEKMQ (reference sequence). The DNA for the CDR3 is TGTGCCAGCAGCTTATTAGCGGGAGGGGGCCACAATGAGCAGTTCTTC. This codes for CASSLLAGGGHNEQFF.

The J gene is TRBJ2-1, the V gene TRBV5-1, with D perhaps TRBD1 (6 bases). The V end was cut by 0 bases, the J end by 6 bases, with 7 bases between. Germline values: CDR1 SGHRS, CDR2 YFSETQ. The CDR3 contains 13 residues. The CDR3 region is CASSLVGGNEQFF. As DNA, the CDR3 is TGCGCCAGCAGCTTGGTAGGGGGCAATGAGCAGTTCTTC.

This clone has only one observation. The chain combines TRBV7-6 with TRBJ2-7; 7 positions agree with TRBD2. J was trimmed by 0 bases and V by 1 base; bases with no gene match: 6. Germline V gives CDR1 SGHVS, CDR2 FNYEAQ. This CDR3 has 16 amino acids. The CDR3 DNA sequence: TGTGCCAGCAGCTTAGGTGGGGGGGGAAGCTCCTACGAGCAGTACTTC. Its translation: CASSLGGGGSSYEQYF.